Listed below are T cell receptor beta chains from one sample, sequenced in a study of T cell responses to AZD1222 COVID-19 vaccine. TCRdb's table, derived via immunoSEQ multiplex PCR, lists solely in-frame clones and lacks some. The sample holds roughly 60,000 clones, over 60% seen once. Sequenced material: peripheral blood, taken 28 days after the second AZD1222 dose. Every receptor here comes from an adult who received the AZD1222 COVID-19 vaccine. The CDR3 runs from the conserved cysteine through the conserved F or W. Part of the rows lack a size; the others show once, few, many or a class for expanded clones.

TRBV7-8,TRBJ2-2,-,CASSSLLGLGELFF
TRBV4-2,TRBJ2-3,few,CASSQAGGGTDTQYF
TRBV4-2,TRBJ2-1,-,CASSQSDGDYNEQFF
TRBV24-1,TRBJ2-1,once,CATSDGTAGANEQFF
TRBV6-6,TRBJ1-6,-,CASILPGFNSPLHF
TRBV10-2,TRBJ2-7,medium-sized,CASSETPYEQYF
TRBV2,TRBJ2-2,once,CASSGRGGGITGELFF
TRBV28,TRBJ2-1,-,CASSLFSPGQGLWNEQFF
TRBV5-1,TRBJ1-1,-,CASSFQRNTEAFF
TRBV6-2/TRBV6-3,TRBJ1-5,-,CASSDGGSNQPQHF
TRBV7-9,TRBJ2-7,-,CASSLDWGGSYEQYF
TRBV5-1,TRBJ1-1,-,CASSSGAVVTEAFF
TRBV30,TRBJ1-5,-,CAWSDGLRVRAQPQHF
TRBV7-2,TRBJ2-1,-,CASSLGVSSSYNEQFF
TRBV7-2,TRBJ1-2,few,CASSPGGVLYGYTF
TRBV29-1,TRBJ1-1,-,CSVEYPTGAATEAFF
TRBV12-3/TRBV12-4,TRBJ2-5,-,CASSRQVQETQYF
TRBV7-2,TRBJ2-3,-,CASVGGILTDTQYF
TRBV12-3/TRBV12-4,TRBJ2-3,-,CASSFPPRDTQYF
TRBV3-1/TRBV3-2,TRBJ1-5,-,CARLGAVPQHF
TRBV7-2,TRBJ1-6,-,CASSSRDRFNSPLHF
TRBV7-9,TRBJ2-7,-,CASSLALYSEQYF
TRBV5-1,TRBJ1-2,once,CASSSRQGSYGYTF
TRBV19,TRBJ1-2,few,CAVRGANYGYTF
TRBV25-1,TRBJ2-1,-,CASSDYERGAYNEQFF
TRBV7-8,TRBJ2-2,-,CASSLATGGATGELFF
TRBV3-1/TRBV3-2,TRBJ2-1,once,CASSQRPGLAGGRIYNEQFF
TRBV19,TRBJ1-1,few,CASSRGHLLNTEAFF